These T cell receptor beta chains were read from a single sample in a study of graft-versus-host responses after intestinal transplantation. Here immunoSEQ multiplex PCR was the method, and the copy in TCRdb shows in-frame clones only, minus some. The data show roughly 11,000 clones, with roughly nine tenths seen just once and about 3.4% held by the top ten. Here the sequenced sample was PBMCs, taken 105 days after intestinal transplantation. These receptor sequences come from a human patient who received an intestinal transplant, so some T cells may come from the graft donor. Each CDR3 is given with its conserved first and last residue. The D gene is left open where the match is weak. The size entry is marked missing in some rows and otherwise reads once, few, many or a size class.

CDR3 protein: CASSSVSEYGYTF; CDR3 DNA: TGTGCCAGCAGTTCGGTTTCGGAGTATGGCTACACCTTC; clone size: -; V gene: TRBV27; J gene: TRBJ1-2; D gene: -
CDR3 protein: CASSLGREGTEAFF; CDR3 DNA: TGTGCCAGCAGCTTGGGCAGGGAGGGCACTGAAGCTTTCTTT; clone size: -; V gene: TRBV5-6; J gene: TRBJ1-1; D gene: -
CDR3 protein: CASSSWARDTQYF; CDR3 DNA: TGTGCCAGCAGTTCCTGGGCCCGGGATACGCAGTATTTT; clone size: -; V gene: TRBV6-5; J gene: TRBJ2-3; D gene: -
CDR3 protein: CASSFYGPLEQYF; CDR3 DNA: TGTGCCAGCAGTTTCTATGGTCCCTTGGAGCAGTACTTC; clone size: -; V gene: TRBV27; J gene: TRBJ2-7; D gene: -
CDR3 protein: CASSLVPSGRADYNEQFF; CDR3 DNA: TGCGCCAGCAGCTTGGTGCCTAGCGGGAGGGCCGACTACAATGAGCAGTTCTTC; clone size: -; V gene: TRBV5-1; J gene: TRBJ2-1; D gene: TRBD2
CDR3 protein: CASSPDKASNYGYTF; CDR3 DNA: TGTGCCAGCTCACCTGACAAGGCTTCTAACTATGGCTACACCTTC; clone size: -; V gene: TRBV18; J gene: TRBJ1-2; D gene: -
CDR3 protein: CASSTERVSEAFF; CDR3 DNA: TGTGCCAGCAGCACCGAGAGGGTCAGTGAAGCTTTCTTT; clone size: once; V gene: TRBV7-9; J gene: TRBJ1-1; D gene: -
CDR3 protein: CASSYSLDSLFDEQFF; CDR3 DNA: TGTGCCAGCAGTTACTCCCTGGACAGTCTATTCGATGAGCAGTTCTTC; clone size: few; V gene: TRBV6-6; J gene: TRBJ2-1; D gene: -
CDR3 protein: CASSRTLGATNEKLFF; CDR3 DNA: TGTGCCAGTAGCCGGACCCTTGGCGCAACTAATGAAAAACTGTTTTTT; clone size: -; V gene: TRBV19; J gene: TRBJ1-4; D gene: -
CDR3 protein: CASSGATNEKLFF; CDR3 DNA: TGTGCCAGTAGTGGGGCAACTAATGAAAAACTGTTTTTT; clone size: few; V gene: TRBV19; J gene: TRBJ1-4; D gene: -
CDR3 protein: CAISTGAGKIELTDTQYF; CDR3 DNA: TGTGCCATCTCAACCGGGGCAGGAAAAATAGAGCTCACAGATACGCAGTATTTT; clone size: -; V gene: TRBV25-1; J gene: TRBJ2-3; D gene: -
CDR3 protein: CASSLAGLANTDTQYF; CDR3 DNA: TGTGCCAGCAGCTTAGCGGGACTAGCGAACACAGATACGCAGTATTTT; clone size: once; V gene: TRBV7-9; J gene: TRBJ2-3; D gene: TRBD2
CDR3 protein: CASSVDSGVEQETQYF; CDR3 DNA: TGTGCCAGCAGCGTAGATAGCGGGGTTGAACAAGAGACCCAGTACTTC; clone size: few; V gene: TRBV9; J gene: TRBJ2-5; D gene: TRBD2
CDR3 protein: CASSLQGGLATGELFF; CDR3 DNA: TGTGCCAGCAGCTTACAGGGTGGTCTAGCTACCGGGGAGCTGTTTTTT; clone size: -; V gene: TRBV11-1; J gene: TRBJ2-2; D gene: -
CDR3 protein: CATHRVGANTGELFF; CDR3 DNA: TGTGCCACCCATCGGGTAGGCGCGAACACCGGGGAGCTGTTTTTT; clone size: -; V gene: TRBV19; J gene: TRBJ2-2; D gene: -
CDR3 protein: CASSSRQGSTDTQYF; CDR3 DNA: TGTGCCAGCTCATCGCGACAGGGATCCACAGATACGCAGTATTTT; clone size: -; V gene: TRBV18; J gene: TRBJ2-3; D gene: TRBD1
CDR3 protein: CSVASGAVVNYGYTF; CDR3 DNA: TGCAGCGTTGCGAGTGGGGCAGTCGTTAACTATGGCTACACCTTC; clone size: once; V gene: TRBV29-1; J gene: TRBJ1-2; D gene: -
CDR3 protein: CASSEAGRSSTDTQYF; CDR3 DNA: TGTGCCAGCAGTGAAGCTGGACGGAGTAGCACAGATACGCAGTATTTT; clone size: -; V gene: TRBV2; J gene: TRBJ2-3; D gene: -
CDR3 protein: CAASRGSSTEAFF; CDR3 DNA: TGTGCCGCCTCCCGGGGCTCGAGCACTGAAGCTTTCTTT; clone size: -; V gene: TRBV2; J gene: TRBJ1-1; D gene: -
CDR3 protein: CASTLSGGGELFF; CDR3 DNA: TGTGCCAGCACCCTTTCTGGGGGCGGGGAGCTATTTTTT; clone size: -; V gene: TRBV28; J gene: TRBJ2-2; D gene: -
CDR3 protein: CASGLAGPANTGELFF; CDR3 DNA: TGTGCCTCTGGACTAGCGGGACCGGCGAACACCGGGGAGCTGTTTTTT; clone size: -; V gene: TRBV15; J gene: TRBJ2-2; D gene: TRBD2
CDR3 protein: CASSPQGQQPQHF; CDR3 DNA: TGTGCCAGCAGTCCCCAGGGTCAGCAGCCCCAGCATTTT; clone size: -; V gene: TRBV6-5; J gene: TRBJ1-5; D gene: -